What follows are 32 T cell receptor beta chains derived from one specimen sequenced in a study of PD-1 blockade in classical Hodgkin lymphoma. All patients relapsed after autologous stem cell transplantation, and brentuximab vedotin exposure varied. Clones were read by immunoSEQ multiplex PCR, and TCRdb kept only the in-frame ones, dropping some. The sample has fewer than 25,000 clones, 74% seen once. Material: peripheral blood mononuclear cells (PBMCs), obtained at baseline. The receptors shown here come from a human donor with classical Hodgkin lymphoma.

The CDR3 region is CASNSREGSGGPDTQYF. The CDR3 nucleotides read TGTGCCAGCAATTCACGGGAGGGGAGCGGGGGGCCCGATACGCAGTATTTT. The rearrangement joins TRBV21-1 to TRBJ2-3; the table's D call, TRBD2, was not checked against the DNA. TRBV21-1 is annotated as a pseudogene. The CDR3 is 17 amino acids.

The count of this clone is one. The chain recombines TRBV11-3 with TRBJ2-2, with a weak D call TRBD2 (5 bases). Between the trimmed V and J ends, which lost 6 bases and 7 bases, there was a span of 12 bases. This CDR3 region has 13 residues. CDR1 is SGHNT, CDR2 YENEEA, per germline. The CDR3, as DNA: TGTGCCAGCAGTCTTGAGGGTGACGGGGAGCTGTTTTTT. This codes for CASSLEGDGELFF.

This sequence joins TRBV5-1 and TRBJ1-2; 8 bases agree with TRBD1. CDR1 is SGHRS and CDR2 is YFSETQ in the germline V gene. The junction had 4 bases not matched to a gene; V was cut back by 3 bases and J by 0 bases. The CDR3 contains 15 residues. CDR3 region: CASSYGQGANYGYTF. CDR3 nucleotides: TGCGCCAGCAGCTACGGACAGGGAGCTAACTATGGCTACACCTTC. Using reference TRBV5-1 and TRBJ1-2 for the parts outside the CDR3, the full variable domain is KAGVTQTPRYLIKTRGQQVTLSCSPISGHRSVSWYQQTPGQGLQFLFEYFSETQRNKGNFPGRFSGRQFSNSRSEMNVSTLELGDSALYLCASSYGQGANYGYTFGSGTRLTVV.

V usage is TRBV2 and J usage is TRBJ2-2; D uncertain. From germline, CDR1 is SNHLY and CDR2 FYNNEI. The CDR3 extends over 13 amino acids. The V end was cut by 2 bases, the J end by 6 bases, with 7 bases between. The CDR3 reads CASSEMGAGELFF. The CDR3 DNA follows: TGTGCCAGCAGTGAAATGGGCGCCGGGGAGCTGTTTTTT.

This clone has more than one count but fewer than ten. One end of the junction is discordant with germline, which a read error may explain. The chain combines TRBV5-4 with TRBJ2-7; D assignment may be TRBD1 or TRBD2 (5 bases each). This CDR3 has 13 residues. The germline gives CDR1 SGHNT, CDR2 YYREEE (reference sequence). This chain's CDR3 is CASTLGEMNEQYF. The CDR3 DNA reads as TGTGCCAGCACCTTGGGGGAGATGAACGAGCAGTACTTC.

The rearrangement joins TRBV29-1 to TRBJ2-5; 13 bases agree with TRBD2. From germline, CDR1 is SQVTM and CDR2 ANQGSEA. V shed 7 bases and J 4 bases; nucleotides not matched to a gene: 9. The CDR3 spans 15 residues. The CDR3 reads CSARTSGGPRETQYF. In DNA form, the CDR3 reads TGCAGCGCTCGGACTAGCGGGGGACCCAGAGAGACCCAGTACTTC. Combining the CDR3 with reference TRBV29-1 and TRBJ2-5 gives the whole variable domain SAVISQKPSRDICQRGTSLTIQCQVDSQVTMMFWYRQQPGQSLTLIATANQGSEATYESGFVIDKFPISRPNLTFSTLTVSNMSPEDSSIYLCSARTSGGPRETQYFGPGTRLLVL.

The chain couples TRBV13 to TRBJ2-1; 11 bases agree with TRBD2. The CDR3 totals 15 residues. V dropped 2 bases and J dropped 8; count of bases not matched to a gene: 5. Germline V lookup: CDR1 PRHDT, CDR2 FYEKMQ (reference sequence). The DNA of the CDR3 is TGTGCCAGCAGCTTACGACTAGCGGGATGGGATGAGCAGTTCTTC. It is translated as CASSLRLAGWDEQFF.

Points on this clone: Other DNA sequences in this specimen translate into the identical CDR3. This rearrangement joins TRBV4-1 to TRBJ1-1, with D unclear. V lost 1 base to trimming and J lost 2 bases, with 5 bases between them. Germline V gene sequence: CDR1 MGHRA, CDR2 YSYEKL. The CDR3 loop spans 13 amino acids. In DNA form, the CDR3 reads TGCGCCAGCAGCCAAGGACGTAACACTGAAGCTTTCTTT. Amino acids: CASSQGRNTEAFF.

The V call is TRBV10-3, the J call TRBJ1-4, with no clear D. The germline CDR1 and CDR2 sequences are ENHRY and SYGVKD. V lost 0 bases, J lost 3 bases, and 8 bases lay in between. The length of the CDR3 is 15 residues. The CDR3 nucleotides read TGTGCCATCAGTGAGTCGGGCAGGTCTAATGAAAAACTGTTTTTT. Its protein product is CAISESGRSNEKLFF.

V and J are TRBV2 and TRBJ2-3; D gene unclear. The V end was cut by 6 bases, the J end by 5 bases, with 12 bases between. The germline V gene encodes CDR1 SNHLY and CDR2 FYNNEI. This CDR3 is built from 13 residues. CDR3 sequence: CASSTSLGDTQYF. The CDR3 DNA follows: TGTGCCAGCAGCACATCCTTAGGAGATACGCAGTATTTT.

The chain combines TRBV6-1 with TRBJ2-3; TRBD2 is a possible D gene (5 bases). Germline V CDR1 and CDR2: MNHNS, SASEGT. There are 15 residues in the CDR3. V gave up 1 base and J gave up 8 bases, with 16 bases separating them. CDR3: CASSEDSGSRSTQYF. CDR3 coding DNA: TGTGCCAGCAGTGAAGATTCGGGGTCGAGGTCTACGCAGTATTTT.

The gene calls are TRBV5-6 and TRBJ1-2; perhaps TRBD1 as D (5 bases). CDR1 and CDR2 (germline): SGHDT, YYEEEE. This CDR3 has 13 amino acids. The V end lost 6 bases, the J end lost 8 bases, and 17 bases lay between the germline ends. CDR3 amino acids: CASNSGRGWGYTF. CDR3 in DNA: TGTGCCAGCAACTCTGGTCGGGGGTGGGGCTACACCTTC.

CDR3 nucleotides: TGTGCCATCAGTTTAGGAGGGGAGCTGTTTTTT. Its translation: CAISLGGELFF. V and J are TRBV10-3 and TRBJ2-2; D is unclear. Germline V gene data show CDR1 as ENHRY and CDR2 as SYGVKD. This CDR3 contains 11 residues. The V and J ends lost 5 bases and 8 bases respectively, with 6 bases between them.

The chain uses TRBV30 and TRBJ1-1; D ambiguous. Germline V CDR1 and CDR2: GTSNPN, SVGIG (reference sequence). This CDR3 is 13 amino acids long. V lost 0 bases and J lost 2, with 7 bases in between. In nucleotides, the CDR3 is TGTGCCTGGAGTGTACAGCTTAACACTGAAGCTTTCTTT. Its protein product is CAWSVQLNTEAFF.

V is TRBV28 and J is TRBJ2-1, with TRBD1 matching over 10 bases. V lost 3 bases and J lost 6; bases outside the gene matches: 11. The CDR3 has 17 residues. The germline CDR1 and CDR2 sequences are MDHEN and SYDVKM. The chain's CDR3 is CASSLRASGQGFNEQFF. CDR3 bases: TGTGCCAGCAGTTTGCGTGCCTCGGGACAGGGGTTCAATGAGCAGTTCTTC.

The chain joins TRBV5-4 to TRBJ2-5; D perhaps matches TRBD2 (6 bases). There are 15 residues in the CDR3. Trimming pared 6 bases from V and 0 bases from J, leaving 15 bases between. Germline loops: CDR1 SGHNT, CDR2 YYREEE (reference sequence). This CDR3 is CASTTRRRDQETQYF. DNA of the CDR3: TGTGCCAGCACCACCAGGCGGAGGGACCAAGAGACCCAGTACTTC.

This chain connects TRBV29-1 to TRBJ2-1; 12 bases agree with TRBD2. The J segment lost 9 bases and the V segment lost 1 base, leaving 7 bases of the junction unmatched. The CDR3 contains 15 residues. Per the germline V gene, CDR1 is SQVTM and CDR2 is ANQGSEA. CDR3 protein: CSVEVVSSGGGEQFF. The CDR3 bases are TGCAGCGTTGAAGTGGTGTCTAGCGGGGGGGGTGAGCAGTTCTTC.

In its sample, this clone is medium-sized (0.01 to 0.1%). This chain uses TRBV9 with TRBJ2-1; TRBD1 matches at 12 bases. J gave up 6 bases and V 4 bases, and 17 bases lay outside the gene matches. Germline V lookup: CDR1 SGDLS, CDR2 YYNGEE. The CDR3 sequence is 19 residues long. The CDR3 nucleotides read TGTGCCAGCAGCCCCCAAGGGGGGACAGGGGGCGATTGGGGCAATGAGCAGTTCTTC. It codes for CASSPQGGTGGDWGNEQFF.

The chain joins TRBV28 to TRBJ2-7, with D perhaps assigned TRBD1 or TRBD2 (5 bases each). The CDR3 contains 15 residues. V lost 4 bases to trimming and J lost 3 bases, with 16 bases between them. The germline V gene has CDR1 MDHEN and CDR2 SYDVKM. CDR3 loop: CASSSLGTEIYEQYF. CDR3 in DNA: TGTGCCAGCAGTTCTCTAGGGACCGAAATCTACGAGCAGTACTTC.

As regards this clone: One junction end disagrees with the germline gene, perhaps due to a read error. In DNA, the CDR3 is TGTACCAGCAGTTTTCTTGGCTCCCAGACATCGGAGCAGTACTTC. It codes for CTSSFLGSQTSEQYF. The J gene is TRBJ2-7, the V gene TRBV28; no clear D gene. There are 15 residues in the CDR3. The germline V gene encodes CDR1 MDHEN and CDR2 SYDVKM.

V gene TRBV5-8 combines with J gene TRBJ2-5; 9 bases align to TRBD2. Germline CDR1 and CDR2: SGHTS and YDEGEE. V lost 3 bases to trimming and J lost 5 bases; unmatched junction nucleotides: 11. The CDR3 is 16 residues long. The CDR3 loop reads CASSWVAGEVGETQYF. The CDR3 bases are TGTGCCAGCAGCTGGGTAGCGGGAGAGGTCGGCGAGACCCAGTACTTC.

V and J are TRBV28 and TRBJ2-5; the match to TRBD1 covers 12 bases. The CDR3 is 15 amino acids. Germline CDR1 MDHEN, CDR2 SYDVKM. Trimming cost V 5 bases and J 11 bases; bases outside gene matches: 12. The CDR3 loop is CASSPRGQGAVEQYF. The CDR3 bases are TGTGCCAGCAGTCCACGGGGACAGGGGGCGGTGGAGCAGTACTTC.

The chain couples TRBV4-3 to TRBJ2-7, with D perhaps TRBD1 (6 bases). V was clipped by 4 bases and J by 5 bases, with 18 bases between them. Germline-derived CDR1 and CDR2 are LGHNA and YSLEER. This CDR3 contains 15 residues. DNA for the CDR3: TGCGCCAGCAGCCCGTACCGGGGCAGGGGTAACGAGCAGTACTTC. Amino acid sequence: CASSPYRGRGNEQYF.

This clone turned up a few times. The chain employs TRBV6-1 and TRBJ2-3; no clear D. The germline CDR1 and CDR2 sequences are MNHNS and SASEGT. The germline V and J ends were trimmed by 3 bases and 8 bases, with 6 bases remaining between them. The CDR3 extends over 11 amino acids. This CDR3 reads CASSDMGTQYF. CDR3 DNA: TGTGCCAGCAGTGATATGGGTACGCAGTATTTT.

This sequence joins TRBV27 and TRBJ2-7, with D maybe TRBD1 (6 bases). CDR1 MNHEY and CDR2 SMNVEV come from the germline V gene (reference sequence). This CDR3 has 14 amino acids. The ends were cut back, 6 bases at V and 2 bases at J, with 14 bases in the middle. Here the CDR3 reads CASRLTGYTYEQYF. The CDR3 coding sequence is TGTGCCAGCAGGTTGACAGGTTATACCTACGAGCAGTACTTC.

This clone showed up just a few times. The V call is TRBV7-2, the J call TRBJ1-2; TRBD1 might be the D (5 bases). Germline V gene sequence: CDR1 SGHTA, CDR2 FQGNSA. V shed 1 base and J shed 8 bases, with 14 bases lying between them. This CDR3 contains 14 residues. The CDR3 loop is CASSLVSAGHGYTF. CDR3 DNA sequence: TGTGCCAGCAGCTTAGTTTCGGCAGGGCACGGCTACACCTTC.

The J gene is TRBJ1-4, the V gene TRBV6-5, with TRBD1 matching 9 bases. J gave up 6 bases and V 2 bases, and 4 bases lay outside the gene matches. The CDR3 is 15 residues long. Germline loops: CDR1 MNHEY, CDR2 SVGAGI. The CDR3 spells CASSYMTGGYEKLFF. CDR3 DNA sequence: TGTGCCAGCAGTTACATGACAGGGGGTTATGAAAAACTGTTTTTT.

CDR3 in amino acids: CAISERDSWGYGYTF. Here the CDR3 DNA reads TGTGCCATCAGTGAGCGGGACAGTTGGGGCTATGGCTACACCTTC. The chain has TRBV10-3 and TRBJ1-2, with 7 bases that match TRBD1. Germline loops: CDR1 ENHRY, CDR2 SYGVKD. J was trimmed by 4 bases and V by 2 bases; bases with no gene match: 7. The CDR3 sequence is 15 residues long.

The rearrangement links TRBV2 to TRBJ2-2; a weak D match, TRBD2 (6 bases). CDR3 length: 14 amino acids. V was pared by 6 bases and J by 4 bases, with 12 bases between. Germline V lookup: CDR1 SNHLY, CDR2 FYNNEI. CDR3 region: CASRGGGLTGELFF. For the CDR3, the DNA is TGTGCCAGCAGGGGAGGCGGGCTCACCGGGGAGCTGTTTTTT.

The CDR3 reads CASSLSGGRSVNEQYF. DNA for the CDR3: TGTGCCAGCAGCTTATCGGGGGGGCGCTCCGTAAACGAGCAGTACTTC. The chain is built from TRBV5-6 and TRBJ2-7; TRBD2 matches at 8 bases. The ends lost 2 bases at V and 5 bases at J; junction bases unmatched: 12. This CDR3 is 16 amino acids long. From germline, CDR1 is SGHDT and CDR2 YYEEEE.

This sequence joins TRBV7-5 and TRBJ1-4; the table calls TRBD1, which could not be checked here. TRBV7-5 is a known pseudogene. The CDR3 consists of 19 residues. The CDR3 is CARSWNKRRPGQFNEKLFF. The CDR3 nucleotides read TGTGCCAGAAGCTGGAATAAACGCCGTCCGGGACAGTTTAATGAAAAACTGTTTTTT.

This chain uses TRBV27 with TRBJ1-2; D is undetermined. Germline CDR1 MNHEY, CDR2 SMNVEV (reference sequence). The CDR3 runs to 15 residues. With 5 bases removed from V and 2 bases from J, the gap between germline ends came to 15 bases. The CDR3 DNA is TGTGCCAGCAGTCCCGGGCCCTACTCCAACTATGGCTACACCTTC. It yields the protein CASSPGPYSNYGYTF.